Each of the 31 T cell receptor beta chains below was sequenced from the same sample in a study of shared clonotypes between healthy human individuals. Produced via immunoSEQ multiplex PCR; TCRdb's table is partial and in-frame only. This repertoire shows fewer than 850,000 clones, about 90% found once; its top ten account for 34%. The sample comprised memory CD8+ T cells from PBMCs. The subset here: CD45RO+ cells pooled with CCR7-negative TemRA cells. The receptors were gathered from a man younger than 30 in good health. Some clones in this sample may be carry-over from other donors' samples.

This chain joins TRBV27 and TRBJ1-5, with D perhaps matching TRBD1 (6 bases). This CDR3 spans 16 amino acids. CDR1 and CDR2 (germline): MNHEY, SMNVEV (reference sequence). V was pared by 4 bases and J by 6 bases, with 19 bases between. The CDR3 DNA reads as TGTGCCAGCAGTTCCCAGTCGGGGGCATGGGGTCAGCCCCAGCATTTT. It is translated as CASSSQSGAWGQPQHF.

This chain links TRBV5-6 with TRBJ1-1; 8 bases agree with TRBD1. Germline CDR1 is SGHDT and CDR2 is YYEEEE. CDR3 length: 14 amino acids. V lost 4 bases and J lost 6; bases outside the gene matches: 8. CDR3 sequence (DNA): TGTGCCAGCAGCGGAGGACAGGGCGGTGCTGAAGCTTTCTTT. This sequence encodes CASSGGQGGAEAFF.

The CDR3, as DNA: TGTGCCAGCAGTTTAGGACAGATTAACACTGAAGCTTTCTTT. Protein: CASSLGQINTEAFF. The J gene is TRBJ1-1, the V gene TRBV28; weak D call: TRBD1 (6 bases). V lost 2 bases, J lost 2 bases, and 9 bases lay in between. The CDR3 is 14 amino acids. Germline V gene data show CDR1 as MDHEN and CDR2 as SYDVKM.

The V call is TRBV9, the J call TRBJ2-3, with 8 bases that match TRBD2. The V segment lost 3 bases and the J segment 0 bases; nucleotides outside the gene matches: 3. Germline values: CDR1 SGDLS, CDR2 YYNGEE. The CDR3 runs 15 residues. The CDR3 nucleotides read TGTGCCAGCAGCGGGCGGGAGGCTAGCACAGATACGCAGTATTTT. It encodes CASSGREASTDTQYF.

The chain is built from TRBV12-5 and TRBJ2-1; 10 positions agree with TRBD1. V lost 3 bases to trimming and J lost 7 bases; unmatched junction nucleotides: 3. The CDR3 consists of 14 residues. CDR1 and CDR2 from the germline V gene are LGHNT and FRNRAP. CDR3 protein: CASGLTGQGNEQFF. The DNA for the CDR3 is TGTGCTAGTGGTTTAACGGGACAGGGGAATGAGCAGTTCTTC.

The chain recombines TRBV10-3 with TRBJ1-4, with a weak D call TRBD1 (6 bases). The V gene's germline CDR1 is ENHRY and CDR2 SYGVKD. The CDR3 has 14 amino acids. V was cut by 10 bases and J by 4 bases, with 16 bases left in between. CDR3 in amino acids: CATGGGQLNEKLFF. The CDR3 DNA reads as TGTGCCACGGGGGGCGGACAGCTTAATGAAAAACTGTTTTTT.

This clone has only one observation. This chain connects TRBV19 to TRBJ1-2, with unresolved D. Germline lookup yields CDR1 LNHDA and CDR2 SQIVND (reference sequence). The V end lost 4 bases, the J end lost 4 bases, and 16 bases lay between the germline ends. The CDR3 has 15 residues. The CDR3 bases are TGTGCCAGTAGTAGTCTACAGCTACTCAGCTATGGCTACACCTTC. Protein: CASSSLQLLSYGYTF.

The chain links TRBV30 to TRBJ2-1, with 10 bases identical to TRBD1. This CDR3 has 16 amino acids. Germline V lookup: CDR1 GTSNPN, CDR2 SVGIG (reference sequence). V was pared by 4 bases and J by 10 bases, with 16 bases of the junction left unmatched. CDR3 sequence: CAWKSYGTGVLSEQFF. CDR3 nucleotides: TGTGCCTGGAAAAGTTACGGGACAGGGGTATTGTCCGAGCAGTTCTTC. Drawing the rest from reference TRBV30 and TRBJ2-1, the complete variable domain is SQTIHQWPATLVQPVGSPLSLECTVEGTSNPNLYWYRQAAGRGLQLLFYSVGIGQISSEVPQNLSASRPQDRQFILSSKKLLLSDSGFYLCAWKSYGTGVLSEQFFGPGTRLTVL.

CDR3: CASSLGPTYEQYF. For the CDR3, the DNA is TGTGCCAGCAGTTTAGGCCCGACCTACGAGCAGTACTTC. This rearrangement joins TRBV28 to TRBJ2-7; D remains ambiguous. CDR1 and CDR2 from the germline V gene are MDHEN and SYDVKM. This CDR3 is built from 13 residues. The V end was cut by 2 bases, the J end by 2 bases, with 7 bases between.

V is TRBV6-1 and J is TRBJ2-7; 7 bases agree with TRBD2. The length of the CDR3 is 15 residues. V gave up 1 base and J gave up 3 bases; unmatched junction bases: 6. The V gene's germline CDR1 is MNHNS and CDR2 SASEGT. CDR3 in amino acids: CASSEEDGGVYEQYF. The CDR3 DNA sequence: TGTGCCAGCAGTGAAGAGGATGGGGGGGTCTACGAGCAGTACTTC.

This chain uses TRBV5-6 with TRBJ2-3, with D maybe TRBD2 (7 bases). Germline loops: CDR1 SGHDT, CDR2 YYEEEE. V was clipped by 3 bases and J by 1 base, with 12 bases between them. The CDR3 is 15 residues long. This CDR3 reads CASSSGGGRTDTQYF. The CDR3 bases are TGTGCCAGCAGCTCGGGCGGGGGCCGCACAGATACGCAGTATTTT.

A few counts support this clone. V gene TRBV7-8 combines with J gene TRBJ1-1, with a weak D call TRBD1 (6 bases). This CDR3 comprises 14 residues. The germline CDR1 and CDR2 sequences are SGHVS and FQNEAQ. The ends were cut back, 2 bases at V and 10 bases at J, with 17 bases in the middle. The CDR3 sequence: CASSLLGTGHPAFF. For the CDR3, the DNA is TGTGCCAGCAGCTTACTTGGTACGGGACACCCAGCTTTCTTT.

Comment on this clone: A junction end diverges from the germline sequence, so it may reflect a read error. The rearrangement links TRBV14 to TRBJ2-5, with D possibly TRBD2 on 7 matching bases. The germline V gene has CDR1 SGHDN and CDR2 FVKESK. The CDR3 consists of 15 residues. The chain's CDR3 is CASSHYREGGETQYF. The CDR3 DNA sequence: TGTGCCAGCAGCCACTACAGGGAAGGGGGGGAGACTCAGTACTTC.

V usage is TRBV4-1 and J usage is TRBJ2-1; 9 bases are a match to TRBD1. Germline-derived CDR1 and CDR2 are MGHRA and YSYEKL. The CDR3 contains 18 residues. V was pared by 1 base and J by 3 bases, with 10 bases of the junction left unmatched. The CDR3 here is CASSQAILQGARYNEQFF. CDR3 nucleotides: TGCGCCAGCAGCCAAGCCATACTACAGGGGGCGCGCTACAATGAGCAGTTCTTC.

This chain joins TRBV28 and TRBJ2-1; perhaps TRBD1 as D (6 bases). This CDR3 has 14 residues. CDR1 and CDR2 from the germline V gene are MDHEN and SYDVKM. The V end lost 4 bases, the J end lost 4 bases, and 11 bases lay between the germline ends. CDR3 DNA: TGTGCCAGCAGTTCAGGGGCCAAATACAATGAGCAGTTCTTC. It is translated as CASSSGAKYNEQFF.

The chain has TRBV10-3 and TRBJ2-3; D gene uncertain. The CDR3 runs 11 residues. Germline-derived CDR1 and CDR2 are ENHRY and SYGVKD. The V end was cut by 5 bases, the J end by 8 bases, with 8 bases between. CDR3 in amino acids: CAISPAGTQYF. The CDR3 coding sequence is TGTGCCATCAGTCCGGCCGGTACGCAGTATTTT.

This clone showed up just once. The chain is built from TRBV6-9 and TRBJ2-7; unclear D gene. This CDR3 has 16 residues. Trimming left V 7 bases short and J 0 bases short, with 19 bases between. CDR1 MNHGY and CDR2 SVAAGI come from the germline V gene. CDR3 region: CASTPGHNSFSYEQYF. DNA for the CDR3: TGTGCCAGCACCCCAGGTCACAATTCCTTCTCCTACGAGCAGTACTTC.

The genes are TRBV4-1 and TRBJ2-2; D tentatively fits TRBD1 or TRBD2 (5 bases each). Deletions cut 7 bases from V and 0 bases from J, with 12 bases between. Germline V gene sequence: CDR1 MGHRA, CDR2 YSYEKL. This CDR3 contains 15 residues. CDR3 nucleotide sequence: TGCGCCAGCAAGGGGACGCGGACGAACACCGGGGAGCTGTTTTTT. It yields the protein CASKGTRTNTGELFF.

The chain recombines TRBV7-9 with TRBJ2-5; 9 bases match TRBD1. Germline loops: CDR1 SEHNR, CDR2 FQNEAQ (reference sequence). The junction had 7 bases not matched to a gene; V was cut back by 3 bases and J by 2 bases. This CDR3 comprises 16 residues. In DNA, the CDR3 is TGTGCCAGCAGCTTGAACCGGGACAGGGAACAAGAGACCCAGTACTTC. It encodes CASSLNRDREQETQYF.

The chain uses TRBV5-1 and TRBJ2-7; 8 nucleotides match TRBD2. J lost 2 bases, V lost 2 bases, and 3 bases had no gene match. The CDR3 extends over 14 amino acids. Germline CDR1 is SGHRS and CDR2 is YFSETQ. This CDR3 is CASSFEGLAYEQYF. The DNA for the CDR3 is TGCGCCAGCAGCTTCGAGGGACTAGCCTACGAGCAGTACTTC.

The chain links TRBV28 to TRBJ2-3, with 7 positions matching TRBD1. Germline V gives CDR1 MDHEN, CDR2 SYDVKM. This CDR3 comprises 15 residues. V gave up 7 bases and J gave up 0 bases; unmatched junction bases: 7. The chain's CDR3 is CASTIGGSSTDTQYF. CDR3 sequence (DNA): TGTGCCAGCACCATAGGGGGCAGCAGCACAGATACGCAGTATTTT.

CDR3 residues: CASSLTTIGNESGQYF. The CDR3 nucleotides read TGCGCCAGCAGCCTAACGACAATCGGGAACGAATCAGGGCAGTACTTC. V gene TRBV5-1 combines with J gene TRBJ2-7; a weak D match, TRBD2 (5 bases). The germline V gene encodes CDR1 SGHRS and CDR2 YFSETQ. V lost 4 bases and J lost 9, with 26 bases in between. The CDR3 covers 16 residues.

The rearrangement joins TRBV11-2 to TRBJ2-2; D not certain. Germline V gene lookup returns CDR1 SGHAT and CDR2 FQNNGV. V lost 1 base and J 1 base, leaving 4 bases between the germline ends. CDR3 length equals 14 residues. The CDR3 DNA sequence: TGTGCCAGCAGCTTAGGCAGGAACACCGGGGAGCTGTTTTTT. Translation gives CASSLGRNTGELFF.

The chain is built from TRBV6-5 and TRBJ2-3; D is ambiguous. V lost 5 bases and J lost 7, with 7 bases in between. This CDR3 spans 11 amino acids. Germline CDR1 and CDR2: MNHEY and SVGAGI. CDR3 sequence reads: CASSPGYTQYF. The CDR3 region has the DNA TGTGCCAGCAGTCCGGGTTATACGCAGTATTTT.

The rearrangement joins TRBV15 to TRBJ1-4; D remains ambiguous. The CDR3 is made up of 14 amino acids. V lost 4 bases, J lost 0 bases, and 6 bases lay in between. Germline assignment: CDR1 LNHNV and CDR2 YYDKDF (reference sequence). The CDR3 DNA follows: TGTGCCACCAGCATGGCAGCAACTAATGAAAAACTGTTTTTT. Amino acids: CATSMAATNEKLFF.

This chain connects TRBV30 to TRBJ1-2; a possible D gene is TRBD1 (5 bases). The V end lost 2 bases, the J end lost 4 bases, and 14 bases lay between the germline ends. This CDR3 spans 14 amino acids. The germline V gene has CDR1 GTSNPN and CDR2 SVGIG (reference sequence). For the CDR3, the DNA is TGTGCCTGGAGTCATGGGGGTGGGGGCTATGGCTACACCTTC. As protein: CAWSHGGGGYGYTF.

A single count supports this clone. The chain couples TRBV30 to TRBJ2-7; the match to TRBD2 covers 7 bases. Germline V gives CDR1 GTSNPN, CDR2 SVGIG (reference sequence). Unmatched junction bases numbered 8, after V lost 3 bases and J lost 3 bases. The CDR3 has 14 amino acids. The CDR3 DNA follows: TGTGCCTGGAGCGGAGGACTAGGGAACTACGAGCAGTACTTC. This encodes CAWSGGLGNYEQYF.

This chain uses TRBV2 with TRBJ2-6; D unresolved. Trimming removed 5 bases from V and 0 bases from J, with 14 bases in between. The length of the CDR3 is 17 residues. Germline assignment: CDR1 SNHLY and CDR2 FYNNEI. In DNA form, the CDR3 reads TGTGCCAGCAGTAGTCTCAGGCCCTACTCTGGGGCCAACGTCCTGACTTTC. Protein product: CASSSLRPYSGANVLTF.

This chain uses TRBV4-1 with TRBJ1-1; D may be TRBD1 (5 bases). In germline, CDR1 is MGHRA, CDR2 YSYEKL. The CDR3 runs to 12 residues. The V end was cut by 2 bases, the J end by 11 bases, with 12 bases between. This CDR3 is CASSQSGVVAFF. CDR3 sequence (DNA): TGCGCCAGCAGCCAATCGGGGGTGGTTGCTTTCTTT.

The CDR3 nucleotides are TGTGCCAGCAGCCAAGGGCAGGGGGCAGAAACCGGGGAGCTGTTTTTT. Translating gives CASSQGQGAETGELFF. V usage is TRBV4-2 and J usage is TRBJ2-2, with 8 bases matching TRBD1. Germline CDR1 LGHNA, CDR2 YNFKEQ. J was trimmed by 5 bases and V by 1 base; bases with no gene match: 6. The CDR3 runs to 16 residues.

This sequence joins TRBV11-2 and TRBJ1-2; possibly TRBD1 for D (6 bases). The V and J ends lost 4 bases and 10 bases respectively, with 13 bases between them. In germline, CDR1 is SGHAT, CDR2 FQNNGV. The CDR3 extends over 12 amino acids. CDR3 sequence (DNA): TGTGCCAGCAGCTGGGCGGGGGGCTCCTACACCTTC. Encoded protein: CASSWAGGSYTF. Full variable domain (remainder filled in from reference TRBV11-2 and TRBJ1-2): EAGVAQSPRYKIIEKRQSVAFWCNPISGHATLYWYQQILGQGPKLLIQFQNNGVVDDSQLPKDRFSAERLKGVDSTLKIQPAKLEDSAVYLCASSWAGGSYTFGSGTRLTVV.